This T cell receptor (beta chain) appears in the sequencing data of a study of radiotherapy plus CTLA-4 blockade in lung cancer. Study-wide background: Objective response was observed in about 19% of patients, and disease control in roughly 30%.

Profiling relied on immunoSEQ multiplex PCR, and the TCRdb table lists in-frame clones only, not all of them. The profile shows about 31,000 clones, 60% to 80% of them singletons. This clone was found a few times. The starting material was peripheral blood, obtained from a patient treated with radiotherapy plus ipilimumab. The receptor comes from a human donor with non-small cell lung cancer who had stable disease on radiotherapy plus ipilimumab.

The CDR3 sequence is CASRMGQPRETQYF. DNA of the CDR3: TGTGCCAGCAGGATGGGACAGCCGCGGGAGACCCAGTACTTC. The chain links TRBV5-5 to TRBJ2-5; 7 nucleotides align to TRBD1. CDR3 length equals 14 residues. The germline CDR1 and CDR2 sequences are SGHKS and YYEKEE (reference sequence). Losses at the gene ends were 5 bases for V and 5 bases for J; bases not matched to a gene: 9.